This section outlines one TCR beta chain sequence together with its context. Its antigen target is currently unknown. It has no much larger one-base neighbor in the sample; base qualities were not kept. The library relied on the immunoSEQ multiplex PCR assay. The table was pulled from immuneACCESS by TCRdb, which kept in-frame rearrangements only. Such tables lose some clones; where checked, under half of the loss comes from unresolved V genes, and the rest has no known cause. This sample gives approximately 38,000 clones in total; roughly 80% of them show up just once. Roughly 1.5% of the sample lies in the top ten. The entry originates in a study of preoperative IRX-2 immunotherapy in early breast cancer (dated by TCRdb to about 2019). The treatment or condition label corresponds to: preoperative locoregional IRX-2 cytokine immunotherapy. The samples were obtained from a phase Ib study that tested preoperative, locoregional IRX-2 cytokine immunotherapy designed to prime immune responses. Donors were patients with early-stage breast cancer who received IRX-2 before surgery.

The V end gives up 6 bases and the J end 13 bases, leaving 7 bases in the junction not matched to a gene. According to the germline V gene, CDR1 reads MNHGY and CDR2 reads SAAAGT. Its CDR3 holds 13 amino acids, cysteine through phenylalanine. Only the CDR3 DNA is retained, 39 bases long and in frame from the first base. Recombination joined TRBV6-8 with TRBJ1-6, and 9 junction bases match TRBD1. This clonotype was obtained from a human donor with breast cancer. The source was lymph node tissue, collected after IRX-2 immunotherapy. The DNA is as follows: TGTGCCAGCAGGGGACAGGGCGATTATCCCCTCCACTTT. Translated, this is CASRGQGDYPLHF.